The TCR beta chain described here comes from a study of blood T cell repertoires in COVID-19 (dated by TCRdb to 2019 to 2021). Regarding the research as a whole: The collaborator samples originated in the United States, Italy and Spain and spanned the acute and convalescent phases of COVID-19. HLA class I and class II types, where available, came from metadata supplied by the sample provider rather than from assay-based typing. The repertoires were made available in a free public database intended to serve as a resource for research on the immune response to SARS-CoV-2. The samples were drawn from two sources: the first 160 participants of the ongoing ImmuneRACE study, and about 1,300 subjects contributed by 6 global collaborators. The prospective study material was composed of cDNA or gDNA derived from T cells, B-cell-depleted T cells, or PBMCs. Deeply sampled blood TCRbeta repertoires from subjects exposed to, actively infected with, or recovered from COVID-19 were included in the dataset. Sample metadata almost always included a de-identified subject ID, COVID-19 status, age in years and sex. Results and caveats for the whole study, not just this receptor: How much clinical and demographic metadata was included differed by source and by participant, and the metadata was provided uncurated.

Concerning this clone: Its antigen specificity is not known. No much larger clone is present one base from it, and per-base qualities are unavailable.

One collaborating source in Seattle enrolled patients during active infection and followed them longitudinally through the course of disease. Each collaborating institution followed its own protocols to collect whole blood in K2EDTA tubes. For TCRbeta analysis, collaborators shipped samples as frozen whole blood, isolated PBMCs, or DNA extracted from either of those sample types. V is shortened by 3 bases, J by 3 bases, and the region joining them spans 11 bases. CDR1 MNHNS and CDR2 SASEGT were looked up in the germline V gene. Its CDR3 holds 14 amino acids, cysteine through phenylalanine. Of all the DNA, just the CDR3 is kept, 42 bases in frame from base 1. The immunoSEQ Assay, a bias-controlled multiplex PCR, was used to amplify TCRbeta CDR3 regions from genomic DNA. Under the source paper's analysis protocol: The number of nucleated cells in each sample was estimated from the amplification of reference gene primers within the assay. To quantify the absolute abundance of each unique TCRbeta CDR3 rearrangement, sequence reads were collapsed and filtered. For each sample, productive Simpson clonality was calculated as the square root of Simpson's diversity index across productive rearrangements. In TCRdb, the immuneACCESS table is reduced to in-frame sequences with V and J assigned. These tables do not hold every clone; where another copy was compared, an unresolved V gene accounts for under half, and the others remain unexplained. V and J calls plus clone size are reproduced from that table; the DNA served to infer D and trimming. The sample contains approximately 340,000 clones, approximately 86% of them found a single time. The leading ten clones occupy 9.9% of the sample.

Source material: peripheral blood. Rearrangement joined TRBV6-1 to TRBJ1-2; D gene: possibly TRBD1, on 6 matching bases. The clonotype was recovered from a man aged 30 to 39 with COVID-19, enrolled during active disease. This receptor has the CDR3 CASSDPPGDYGYTF. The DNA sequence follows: TGTGCCAGCAGTGACCCCCCAGGGGACTATGGCTACACCTTC.